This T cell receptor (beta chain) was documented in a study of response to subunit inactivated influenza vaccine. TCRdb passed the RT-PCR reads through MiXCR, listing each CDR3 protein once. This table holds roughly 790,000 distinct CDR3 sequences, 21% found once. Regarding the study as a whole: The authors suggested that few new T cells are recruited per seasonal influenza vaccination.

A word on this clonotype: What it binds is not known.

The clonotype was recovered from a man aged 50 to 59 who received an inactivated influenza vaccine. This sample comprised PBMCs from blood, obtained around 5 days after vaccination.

This CDR3 is CASMGTDTGELFF. The CDR3 bases are TGCGCCAGCATGGGGACGGACACCGGGGAGCTGTTTTTT. The gene calls are TRBV5-1 and TRBJ2-2; D tentatively reads TRBD1 or TRBD2 (5 bases each). Trimming pared 6 bases from V and 3 bases from J, leaving 9 bases between. This CDR3 has 13 residues. Per germline, CDR1 SGHRS and CDR2 YFSETQ.